Below are 30 T cell receptor beta chains sequenced from a single sample in a study of T-cell memory formation after mild COVID-19. TCRdb reprocessed the 5' RACE reads with MiXCR, giving one entry per CDR3 protein. The sample lists about 270,000 distinct CDR3 sequences, about a sixth occurring once. Sequenced sample: PBMCs or a T cell subset sorted from them (not recorded which). These receptor sequences come from a man aged 18 to 30 who had mild COVID-19 (a few samples of this study predate the infection). Cell type and time point are not known.

The chain combines TRBV20-1 with TRBJ1-3; no clear D gene. The V end was cut by 3 bases, the J end by 3 bases, with 12 bases between. Per the germline V gene, CDR1 is DFQATT and CDR2 is SNEGSKA (reference sequence). CDR3 length equals 14 residues. The CDR3 nucleotides are TGCAGTGCTAGGTCGCAGGAAGGTGGAAACACCATATATTTT. It codes for CSARSQEGGNTIYF.

This sequence joins TRBV5-1 and TRBJ1-2, with a possible D match to TRBD1 (6 bases). The CDR3 sequence is 16 residues long. The germline V gene has CDR1 SGHRS and CDR2 YFSETQ. The germline V and J ends were trimmed by 4 bases and 8 bases, with 24 bases remaining between them. The DNA of the CDR3 is TGCGCCAGCAGCCTGATCTACAGGGCTACGATGGAGGGCTACACCTTC. Its protein product is CASSLIYRATMEGYTF.

The gene calls are TRBV28 and TRBJ1-5; D is uncertain. V was trimmed by 5 bases and J by 7 bases, leaving 9 bases between them. The CDR3 has 12 amino acids. Germline CDR1 MDHEN, CDR2 SYDVKM. CDR3 protein: CASSPSGQPQHF. CDR3 sequence (DNA): TGTGCCAGCAGTCCATCGGGGCAGCCCCAGCATTTT.

This clonotype was picked up a small number of times. The gene calls are TRBV6-7 and TRBJ1-2; 7 bases align to TRBD1. TRBV6-7 has ORF status, its function being uncertain. The CDR3 is made up of 13 amino acids. V shed 6 bases, J shed 8 bases, and the junction held 9 bases outside the gene matches. CDR3 nucleotide sequence: TGTGCCAGCAGGGGACAGCGGAGATGGGGCTACACCTTC. Protein: CASRGQRRWGYTF.

This clonotype occurred a few times. The chain uses TRBV5-1 and TRBJ2-3, with 8 bases matching TRBD2. Germline V gene lookup returns CDR1 SGHRS and CDR2 YFSETQ. The CDR3 has 19 residues. V trimming: 1 base; J trimming: 2 bases; junction bases outside the gene matches: 15. CDR3 residues: CASSLWPAGATRSTDTQYF. CDR3 DNA sequence: TGCGCCAGCAGCTTGTGGCCAGCGGGGGCCACCCGATCCACAGATACGCAGTATTTT.

The rearrangement links TRBV5-1 to TRBJ2-7, with D hard to call. Germline V CDR1 and CDR2: SGHRS, YFSETQ. CDR3 length equals 11 residues. V lost 0 bases and J lost 5, with 3 bases in between. The CDR3 bases are TGCGCCAGCAGCTTGGAGCACGAGCAGTACTTC. Encoded protein: CASSLEHEQYF.

This chain links TRBV4-2 with TRBJ2-3; 8 nucleotides align to TRBD2. From germline, CDR1 is LGHNA and CDR2 YNFKEQ. V was pared by 0 bases and J by 2 bases, with 7 bases of the junction left unmatched. This CDR3 comprises 17 residues. The CDR3 region has the DNA TGTGCCAGCAGCCAAGATCTAGCGGGCCTACCCACAGATACGCAGTATTTT. Translated: CASSQDLAGLPTDTQYF.

V gene TRBV20-1 combines with J gene TRBJ1-2; D is possibly TRBD1 (5 bases). CDR1 is DFQATT, CDR2 SNEGSKA, per germline (reference sequence). This CDR3 spans 13 amino acids. V dropped 6 bases and J dropped 4 bases, with 15 bases sitting between them. CDR3 protein: CSASVGGSYGYTF. CDR3 sequence (DNA): TGCAGTGCCTCCGTGGGGGGGAGCTATGGCTACACCTTC.

This clonotype appeared a few times. The genes are TRBV5-1 and TRBJ1-1; tentative D call: TRBD1 (6 bases). The CDR3 covers 16 residues. From germline, CDR1 is SGHRS and CDR2 YFSETQ. Deletions cut 1 base from V and 1 base from J, with 14 bases between. The CDR3 DNA reads as TGCGCCAGCAGCTTGTTGGGGGCCAGTTCGAACACTGAAGCTTTCTTT. Translating gives CASSLLGASSNTEAFF.

The chain couples TRBV27 to TRBJ1-2, with TRBD1 matching 8 bases. V gave up 2 bases and J gave up 0 bases; unmatched junction bases: 11. The CDR3 length is 18 residues. Germline lookup yields CDR1 MNHEY and CDR2 SMNVEV (reference sequence). CDR3 amino acids: CASSLAPGRQGSNYGYTF. DNA of the CDR3: TGTGCCAGCAGTTTAGCCCCTGGCAGACAGGGGTCTAACTATGGCTACACCTTC.

This clonotype was counted only a few times. Here the CDR3 DNA reads TGTGCCAGCAGTTACTCCGGGACAGGGGGTTACAATGAGCAGTTCTTC. It translates to CASSYSGTGGYNEQFF. The chain recombines TRBV6-5 with TRBJ2-1, with TRBD1 matching 11 bases. This CDR3 is 16 amino acids long. Trimming removed 0 bases from V and 4 bases from J; junction bases left unmatched: 2. Germline V gene sequence: CDR1 MNHEY, CDR2 SVGAGI.

This clonotype was observed at least ten times. The chain has TRBV6-2 or TRBV6-3 and TRBJ2-1, with unresolved D. With 6 bases removed from V and 7 bases from J, the gap between germline ends came to 13 bases. Germline CDR1 reads MNHEY; CDR2 reads SVGEGT. This CDR3 has 13 amino acids. CDR3 protein: CASSFVPSNEQFF. The CDR3 DNA reads TGTGCCAGCAGCTTCGTGCCCTCTAATGAGCAGTTCTTC.

The chain uses TRBV5-8 and TRBJ2-1, with TRBD1 as a possible D gene (6 bases). Germline V gives CDR1 SGHTS, CDR2 YDEGEE. Trimming removed 0 bases at V and 1 base at J, with 11 bases between. The CDR3 runs 16 residues. The CDR3 DNA reads as TGTGCCAGCAGCTTGGTTCCGCAGGGGTCCTACAATGAGCAGTTCTTC. It codes for CASSLVPQGSYNEQFF.

The chain links TRBV20-1 to TRBJ2-5, with a possible D match to TRBD2 (5 bases). V shed 0 bases and J shed 5 bases, with 19 bases lying between them. The germline gives CDR1 DFQATT, CDR2 SNEGSKA (reference sequence). The CDR3 length is 16 residues. The CDR3 here is CSARDGRALGGETQYF. DNA for the CDR3: TGCAGTGCTAGAGACGGGCGGGCTTTAGGTGGCGAGACCCAGTACTTC.

This chain uses TRBV3-1 with TRBJ2-3, with D possibly being TRBD1 (7 bases). The V end lost 1 base, the J end lost 3 bases, and 11 bases lay between the germline ends. Germline V lookup: CDR1 LGHDT, CDR2 YNNKEL (reference sequence). This CDR3 region has 15 residues. The CDR3 region has the DNA TGTGCCAGCAGCCAAGTCCCAGGGGGGACAGATACGCAGTATTTT. This sequence encodes CASSQVPGGTDTQYF.

The chain has TRBV5-1 and TRBJ1-2; TRBD1 is a possible D gene (6 bases). Germline CDR1 is SGHRS and CDR2 is YFSETQ. Trimming stripped 0 bases from V and 10 bases from J, with 10 bases between. The CDR3 is 12 amino acids. Written as DNA, the CDR3 is TGCGCCAGCAGCTTGGGGGGGCGAGACTACACCTTC. This sequence encodes CASSLGGRDYTF.

This clonotype was counted between two and nine times. This chain links TRBV10-3 with TRBJ2-3; 10 bases are shared with TRBD2. This CDR3 is 17 amino acids long. V was pared by 10 bases and J by 3 bases, with 16 bases of the junction left unmatched. CDR1 is ENHRY, CDR2 SYGVKD, per germline. CDR3 loop: CATTGLSGGWQTDTQYF. In nucleotides, the CDR3 is TGTGCCACCACTGGCCTTAGCGGGGGGTGGCAGACAGATACGCAGTATTTT.

This chain uses TRBV15 with TRBJ2-3, with D possibly being TRBD1 (5 bases). This CDR3 has 15 amino acids. CDR1 is LNHNV, CDR2 YYDKDF, per germline (reference sequence). V lost 4 bases and J 5 bases, leaving 16 bases between the germline ends. The CDR3 nucleotides read TGTGCCACCAGCAAGCGAGGCAGGGTTGGAGATACGCAGTATTTT. It is translated as CATSKRGRVGDTQYF.

The genes are TRBV12-3 or TRBV12-4 and TRBJ1-1, with a tentative D call TRBD1 (5 bases). The CDR3 consists of 12 residues. V dropped 8 bases and J dropped 4 bases, with 11 bases sitting between them. Here the CDR3 reads CASVAGLTEAFF. The DNA of the CDR3 is TGTGCCAGCGTAGCGGGGCTCACTGAAGCTTTCTTT.

The V call is TRBV9, the J call TRBJ2-5; 8 nucleotides line up with TRBD2. Trimming at V came to 3 bases and at J to 5 bases, leaving 9 bases not matched to a gene. This CDR3 region has 15 residues. Germline CDR1 reads SGDLS; CDR2 reads YYNGEE. The CDR3: CASSGDGGADETQYF. In nucleotides, the CDR3 is TGTGCCAGCAGCGGCGACGGGGGGGCCGATGAGACCCAGTACTTC. The full variable domain, its missing parts supplied by reference TRBV9 and TRBJ2-5, is DSGVTQTPKHLITATGQRVTLRCSPRSGDLSVYWYQQSLDQGLQFLIQYYNGEERAKGNILERFSAQQFPDLHSELNLSSLELGDSALYFCASSGDGGADETQYFGPGTRLLVL.

Of note for this clonotype: The junction and the germline gene differ at one end; a read error may be behind it. The J gene is TRBJ1-5, the V gene TRBV20-1; 9 bases map to TRBD1. The CDR3 consists of 13 residues. Germline values: CDR1 DFQATT, CDR2 SNEGSKA (reference sequence). The CDR3 nucleotides are TGCAGTGCGAATGACAGGGGGAAGCAGCCACAGCATTTT. Encoded protein: CSANDRGKQPQHF.

This clonotype has just a few counts. This chain connects TRBV5-6 to TRBJ1-3; the match to TRBD1 covers 7 bases. V gave up 0 bases and J gave up 2 bases; unmatched junction bases: 5. This CDR3 region has 16 residues. Germline CDR1 SGHDT, CDR2 YYEEEE. The CDR3 nucleotides are TGTGCCAGCAGCTTGGTTACGACAGGGACTGGAAACACCATATATTTT. It codes for CASSLVTTGTGNTIYF.

The V call is TRBV12-3 or TRBV12-4, the J call TRBJ2-1, with a tentative D call TRBD2 (5 bases). The CDR3 length is 16 residues. Trimming took 3 bases from V and 4 from J, leaving 16 bases between them. The CDR3: CASSFSPLSGYNEQFF. The CDR3 bases are TGTGCCAGCAGTTTTAGCCCTCTCTCGGGGTACAATGAGCAGTTCTTC.

Comment on this clonotype: The final CDR3 position lacks the conserved phenylalanine or tryptophan, pointing to a likely read error. Because the CDR3's place on the DNA is in doubt, the DNA is left out and the CDR3 is given as listed by TCRdb. CDR3 loop: CASSTPMTVPQL. V usage is TRBV6-6 and J usage is TRBJ2-7; whether TRBD2, the table's D call, matches the DNA was not checked. The CDR3 is made up of 12 amino acids, end residues included. Germline V gene lookup returns CDR1 MNHNY and CDR2 SVGAGI (reference sequence).

The table lists this clonotype with a few counts. CDR3 protein: CASSYSAGLATEAFF. The CDR3 DNA reads as TGTGCCAGCAGTTACTCCGCCGGGTTAGCCACTGAAGCTTTCTTT. The rearrangement joins TRBV6-5 to TRBJ1-1; the D is unclear. There are 15 residues in the CDR3. V lost 0 bases to trimming and J lost 4 bases, with 12 bases between them. CDR1 is MNHEY and CDR2 is SVGAGI in the germline V gene.

The CDR3: CASSQPPGQGPHTQYF. The CDR3 nucleotides read TGCGCCAGCAGCCAACCCCCGGGACAGGGGCCACATACGCAGTATTTT. This chain joins TRBV4-1 and TRBJ2-3, with TRBD1 matching 10 bases. Germline CDR1 is MGHRA and CDR2 is YSYEKL. J gave up 7 bases and V 2 bases, and 9 bases lay outside the gene matches. CDR3 length: 16 amino acids.

This clonotype was counted only a few times. This chain connects TRBV6-6 to TRBJ2-5; D call uncertain. The CDR3 totals 11 residues. The germline V gene encodes CDR1 MNHNY and CDR2 SVGAGI (reference sequence). The ends were cut back, 2 bases at V and 5 bases at J, with 3 bases in the middle. Written as DNA, the CDR3 is TGTGCCAGCAGTTACGTGGAGACCCAGTACTTC. Protein: CASSYVETQYF.

This chain uses TRBV19 with TRBJ1-5; D call uncertain. This CDR3 is 16 amino acids long. Trimming left V 7 bases short and J 0 bases short, with 16 bases between. Germline CDR1 LNHDA, CDR2 SQIVND (reference sequence). The CDR3 here is CASIRLALDSNQPQHF. The CDR3, as DNA: TGTGCCAGTATCCGCCTGGCTCTTGATAGCAATCAGCCCCAGCATTTT.

In its sample, this clonotype was seen a few times. The chain carries TRBV5-1 and TRBJ1-5; no clear D gene. V lost 0 bases to trimming and J lost 7 bases, with 14 bases between them. The V gene's germline CDR1 is SGHRS and CDR2 YFSETQ. The CDR3 contains 15 residues. CDR3 protein: CASSLAGEGGQPQHF. The CDR3 DNA reads as TGCGCCAGCAGCTTGGCCGGGGAAGGAGGGCAGCCCCAGCATTTT.

The chain has TRBV5-1 and TRBJ2-1, with TRBD1 matching over 8 bases. CDR3 size: 13 residues. The trim removed 5 bases at V and 9 bases at J, leaving 7 bases unmatched. Per germline, CDR1 SGHRS and CDR2 YFSETQ. The CDR3 loop is CASRIDRGSEQFF. CDR3 in DNA: TGCGCCAGCAGAATCGACAGGGGAAGTGAGCAGTTCTTC.